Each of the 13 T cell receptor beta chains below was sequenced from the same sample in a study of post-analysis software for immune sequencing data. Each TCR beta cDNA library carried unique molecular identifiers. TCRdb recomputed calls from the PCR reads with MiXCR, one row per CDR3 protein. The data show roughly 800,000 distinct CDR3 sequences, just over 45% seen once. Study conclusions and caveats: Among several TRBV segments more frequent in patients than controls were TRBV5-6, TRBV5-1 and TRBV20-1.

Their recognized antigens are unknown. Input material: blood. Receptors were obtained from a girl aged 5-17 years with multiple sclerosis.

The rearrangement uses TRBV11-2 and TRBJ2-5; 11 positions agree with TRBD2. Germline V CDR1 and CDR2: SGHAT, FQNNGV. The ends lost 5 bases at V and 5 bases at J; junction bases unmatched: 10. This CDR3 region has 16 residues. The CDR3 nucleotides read TGTGCCAGCAGCCCGCAAACTAGCGGGAGATTTGAGACCCAGTACTTC. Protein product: CASSPQTSGRFETQYF.

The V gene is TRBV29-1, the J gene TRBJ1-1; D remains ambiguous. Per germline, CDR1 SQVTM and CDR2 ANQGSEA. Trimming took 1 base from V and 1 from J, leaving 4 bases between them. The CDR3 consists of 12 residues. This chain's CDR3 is CSVEVGNTEAFF. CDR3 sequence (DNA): TGCAGCGTTGAAGTCGGGAACACTGAAGCTTTCTTT. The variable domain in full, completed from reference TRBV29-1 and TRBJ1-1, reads SAVISQKPSRDICQRGTSLTIQCQVDSQVTMMFWYRQQPGQSLTLIATANQGSEATYESGFVIDKFPISRPNLTFSTLTVSNMSPEDSSIYLCSVEVGNTEAFFGQGTRLTVV.

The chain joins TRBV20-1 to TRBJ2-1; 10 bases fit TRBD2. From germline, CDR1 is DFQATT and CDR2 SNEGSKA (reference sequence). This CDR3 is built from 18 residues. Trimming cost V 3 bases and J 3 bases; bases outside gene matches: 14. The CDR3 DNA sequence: TGCAGTGCTAGTCCGTTGGGGTTAGCGGGAGGAATCTACAATGAGCAGTTCTTC. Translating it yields CSASPLGLAGGIYNEQFF.

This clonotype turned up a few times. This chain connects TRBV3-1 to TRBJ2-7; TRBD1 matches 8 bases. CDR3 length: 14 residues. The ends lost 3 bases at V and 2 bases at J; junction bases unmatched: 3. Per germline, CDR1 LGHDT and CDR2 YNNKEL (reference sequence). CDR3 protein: CASSHDRGPYEQYF. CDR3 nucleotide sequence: TGTGCCAGCAGCCACGACAGGGGACCCTACGAGCAGTACTTC.

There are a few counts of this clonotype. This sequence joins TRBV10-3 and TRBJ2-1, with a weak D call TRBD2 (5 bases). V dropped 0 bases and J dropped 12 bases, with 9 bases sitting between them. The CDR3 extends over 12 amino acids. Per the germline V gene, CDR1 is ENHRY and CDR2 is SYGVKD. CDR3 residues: CAISESQDSQFF. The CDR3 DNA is TGTGCCATCAGTGAGTCTCAGGACTCGCAGTTCTTC.

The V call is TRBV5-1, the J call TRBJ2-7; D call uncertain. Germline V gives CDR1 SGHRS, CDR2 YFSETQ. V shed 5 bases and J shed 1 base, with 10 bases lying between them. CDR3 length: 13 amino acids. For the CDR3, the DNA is TGCGCCAGCAGGCAAGAAAGTTCCTACGAGCAGTACTTC. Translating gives CASRQESSYEQYF.

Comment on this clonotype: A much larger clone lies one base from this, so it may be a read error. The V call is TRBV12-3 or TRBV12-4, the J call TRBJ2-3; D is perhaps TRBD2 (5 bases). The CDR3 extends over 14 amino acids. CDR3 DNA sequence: TGTGCCAGCAGCTTAGCGACTCCCACAGATACGCAGTATTTT. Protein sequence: CASSLATPTDTQYF.

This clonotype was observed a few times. The chain's CDR3 is CASSQVETTGELFF. CDR3 coding DNA: TGCGCCAGCAGCCAAGTCGAAACCACCGGGGAGCTGTTTTTT. The rearrangement uses TRBV4-1 and TRBJ2-2; D is ambiguous. The CDR3 covers 14 residues. V was trimmed by 1 base and J by 4 bases, leaving 7 bases between them. Germline V lookup: CDR1 MGHRA, CDR2 YSYEKL.

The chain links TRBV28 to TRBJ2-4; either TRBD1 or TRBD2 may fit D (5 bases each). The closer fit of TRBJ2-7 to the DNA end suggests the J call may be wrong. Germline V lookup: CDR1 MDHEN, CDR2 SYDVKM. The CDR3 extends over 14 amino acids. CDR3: CASTMGRAPYEQYF. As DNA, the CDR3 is TGTGCCAGCACCATGGGGCGGGCTCCCTACGAGCAGTACTTC.

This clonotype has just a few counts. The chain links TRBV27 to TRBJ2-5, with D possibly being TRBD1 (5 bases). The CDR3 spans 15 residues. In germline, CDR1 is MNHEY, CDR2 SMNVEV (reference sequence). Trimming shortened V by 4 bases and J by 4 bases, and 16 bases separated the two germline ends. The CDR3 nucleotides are TGTGCCAGCAGTTCGCACAGCCAGGGTCGAGAGACCCAGTACTTC. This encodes CASSSHSQGRETQYF.

CDR3 loop: CASSLGTLYNEQFF. In DNA form, the CDR3 reads TGTGCCAGCTCATTGGGGACTCTGTACAATGAGCAGTTCTTC. The chain employs TRBV18 and TRBJ2-1; tentatively, D is TRBD2 (6 bases). Germline CDR1 is KGHSH and CDR2 is LQKENI. V was clipped by 5 bases and J by 4 bases, with 12 bases between them. There are 14 residues in the CDR3. The full variable domain, rest sourced from reference TRBV18 and TRBJ2-1, is NAGVMQNPRHLVRRRGQEARLRCSPMKGHSHVYWYRQLPEEGLKFMVYLQKENIIDESGMPKERFSAEFPKEGPSILRIQQVVRGDSAAYFCASSLGTLYNEQFFGPGTRLTVL.

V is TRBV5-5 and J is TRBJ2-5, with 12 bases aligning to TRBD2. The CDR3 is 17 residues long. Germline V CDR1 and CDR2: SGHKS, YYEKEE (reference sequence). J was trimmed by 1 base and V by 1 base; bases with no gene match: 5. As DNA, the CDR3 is TGTGCCAGCAGCTTGAGACTAGCGGGGGACCTCCAAGAGACCCAGTACTTC. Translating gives CASSLRLAGDLQETQYF.

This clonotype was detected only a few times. The CDR3 sequence is CASSQDGALSYNEQFF. CDR3 sequence (DNA): TGCGCCAGCAGCCAAGACGGGGCCCTCTCCTACAATGAGCAGTTCTTC. This chain connects TRBV4-1 to TRBJ2-1, with D possibly being TRBD1 or TRBD2 (5 bases each). Trimming left V 0 bases short and J 0 bases short, with 9 bases between. CDR3 size: 16 residues. Per the germline V gene, CDR1 is MGHRA and CDR2 is YSYEKL.